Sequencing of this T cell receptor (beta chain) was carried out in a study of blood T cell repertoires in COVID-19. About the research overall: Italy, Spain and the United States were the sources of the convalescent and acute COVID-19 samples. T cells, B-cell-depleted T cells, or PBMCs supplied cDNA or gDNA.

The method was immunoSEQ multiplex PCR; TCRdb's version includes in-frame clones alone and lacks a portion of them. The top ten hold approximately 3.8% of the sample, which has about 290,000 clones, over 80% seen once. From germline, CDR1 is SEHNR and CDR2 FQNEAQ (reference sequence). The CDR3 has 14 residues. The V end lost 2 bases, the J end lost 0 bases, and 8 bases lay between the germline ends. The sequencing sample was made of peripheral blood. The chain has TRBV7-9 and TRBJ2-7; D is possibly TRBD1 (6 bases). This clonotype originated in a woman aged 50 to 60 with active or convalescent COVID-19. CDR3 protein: CASSLRDISYEQYF. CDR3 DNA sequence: TGTGCCAGCAGCTTACGGGACATCTCCTACGAGCAGTACTTC.